The present T cell receptor (beta chain) was sequenced within a study of human T cells and chemical hapten exposure. At the level of the study: Skin on the upper inner arm, about 2 cm by about 2 cm in size, was sensitized with 2% DPC. Diphenylcyclopropenone was applied weekly to patients' scalps across the roughly 23-week study.

TCRdb re-called the RACE reads through MiXCR, storing one row per CDR3 protein. The repertoire includes approximately 74,000 distinct CDR3 sequences, about 32% of them detected once, and 7.5% to 10% sits in the top ten. Time point described: patch test 1, 2 weeks after DPC sensitization. This sample's treatment: therapeutic diphenylcyclopropenone sensitization with weekly scalp DPC. V lost 4 bases and J lost 1; bases outside the gene matches: 6. Germline CDR1 SGHTA, CDR2 FQGNSA. The CDR3 length is 16 residues. Study-level points and caveats: Counts of TCRs above 1 in 1000 frequency stayed unchanged with DPC sensitization.

About this clonotype itself: Its specificity is unknown.

Specimen: whole blood, collected in connection with sensitization to the hapten diphenylcyclopropenone (DPC). The chain employs TRBV7-2 and TRBJ2-3; 9 bases agree with TRBD1. The receptor comes from a man aged 40-49 years with alopecia areata. Some clones in this sample may be carry-over from other donors' samples. The CDR3 DNA reads as TGTGCCAGCAGCTCACAGGGGGCGCGTGGCACAGATACGCAGTATTTT. Amino acids: CASSSQGARGTDTQYF.